A single sample is the source of the 27 T cell receptor beta chains below, sequenced in a study of T cells in Graves' hyperthyroidism and ophthalmopathy. Researchers took RNA transcripts and amplified the TCR beta CDR3 regions from them. Researchers ran a first-round RT-PCR on the TCR CDR3 using the HTBI primer set. TCRdb re-called the multiplex PCR reads with MiXCR, one entry per CDR3 protein. Seen here are a few hundred thousand distinct CDR3 sequences, more than 12% observed once, and the top ten hold about 20%. The sample comprised blood. All receptors come from a woman aged 25-40 years with Graves' ophthalmopathy.

This chain uses TRBV28 with TRBJ1-1, with D tentatively TRBD1 (5 bases). The CDR3 is made up of 15 amino acids. Per the germline V gene, CDR1 is MDHEN and CDR2 is SYDVKM. V lost 2 bases, J lost 1 base, and 11 bases lay in between. The CDR3 is CASSLGPGQNTEAFF. The CDR3 nucleotides read TGTGCCAGCAGTTTAGGCCCGGGGCAGAACACTGAAGCTTTCTTT.

This clonotype was counted ten times or more. The chain uses TRBV6-1 and TRBJ1-6; D may be TRBD1 (6 bases). Trimming left V 6 bases short and J 7 bases short, with 10 bases between. The CDR3 consists of 13 residues. Per the germline V gene, CDR1 is MNHNS and CDR2 is SASEGT. CDR3 loop: CASRQGENSPLHF. In DNA, the CDR3 is TGTGCCAGCAGACAGGGCGAAAATTCACCCCTCCACTTT.

The V gene is TRBV5-1, the J gene TRBJ2-1, with 13 nucleotides matching TRBD2. The CDR3 length is 16 residues. Germline assignment: CDR1 SGHRS and CDR2 YFSETQ. With 4 bases clipped from V and 2 bases from J, the junction kept 3 bases outside the gene matches. In DNA, the CDR3 is TGCGCCAGCAGCCCGGGACTAGCGGGGCCCTACAATGAGCAGTTCTTC. Protein: CASSPGLAGPYNEQFF. Based on the CDR3 plus reference TRBV5-1 and TRBJ2-1, the full variable domain is KAGVTQTPRYLIKTRGQQVTLSCSPISGHRSVSWYQQTPGQGLQFLFEYFSETQRNKGNFPGRFSGRQFSNSRSEMNVSTLELGDSALYLCASSPGLAGPYNEQFFGPGTRLTVL.

This clonotype was counted many times. The J gene is TRBJ2-1, the V gene TRBV3-1; D unclear. The V end was cut by 3 bases, the J end by 4 bases, with 13 bases between. The germline V gene encodes CDR1 LGHDT and CDR2 YNNKEL (reference sequence). There are 15 residues in the CDR3. The CDR3: CASSHPYGLYNEQFF. CDR3 DNA sequence: TGTGCCAGCAGCCACCCCTACGGGCTTTACAATGAGCAGTTCTTC.

This clonotype was detected many times. The rearrangement joins TRBV18 to TRBJ2-5; D not certain. The V end lost 0 bases, the J end lost 0 bases, and 8 bases lay between the germline ends. This CDR3 is built from 15 residues. Germline CDR1 and CDR2: KGHSH and LQKENI. The CDR3 sequence: CASSPPVSDQETQYF. CDR3 DNA: TGTGCCAGCTCACCACCGGTGTCAGACCAAGAGACCCAGTACTTC. The full variable domain, with the rest looked up from reference TRBV18 and TRBJ2-5, is NAGVMQNPRHLVRRRGQEARLRCSPMKGHSHVYWYRQLPEEGLKFMVYLQKENIIDESGMPKERFSAEFPKEGPSILRIQQVVRGDSAAYFCASSPPVSDQETQYFGPGTRLLVL.

This clonotype was seen a single time. A much larger clone differs by one base, so this may be a read error. The genes are TRBV7-8 and TRBJ2-5; 14 bases agree with TRBD2. Per the germline V gene, CDR1 is SGHVS and CDR2 is FQNEAQ. The V segment lost 2 bases and the J segment 10 bases; nucleotides outside the gene matches: 3. The length of the CDR3 is 14 residues. In nucleotides, the CDR3 is TGTGCCAGCAGCTTAAATGGGACTAGCGGGGGCCAGTACTTC. Amino acids: CASSLNGTSGGQYF.

This clonotype has a count of ten or more. The chain links TRBV2 to TRBJ1-5; 9 bases are a match to TRBD1. The CDR3 contains 14 residues. Germline lookup yields CDR1 SNHLY and CDR2 FYNNEI. After removal of 6 bases from V and 6 bases from J, the junction contained 6 bases not matched to a gene. CDR3 region: CASSAGQGSQPQHF. The CDR3 nucleotides are TGTGCCAGCAGCGCGGGACAGGGAAGTCAGCCCCAGCATTTT.

This clonotype was counted at least ten times. This rearrangement joins TRBV6-1 to TRBJ2-7; the D gene is possibly TRBD2 (5 bases). The CDR3 extends over 15 amino acids. The ends were cut back, 4 bases at V and 3 bases at J, with 16 bases in the middle. The germline V gene encodes CDR1 MNHNS and CDR2 SASEGT. CDR3 sequence: CASSGRRNSNYEQYF. The CDR3 bases are TGTGCCAGCAGTGGGCGGAGGAATTCAAACTACGAGCAGTACTTC.

Details on this clonotype: This may be a read error: a much more frequent sequence differs by one nucleotide. V gene TRBV5-1 combines with J gene TRBJ1-2, with 9 bases that match TRBD1. The CDR3 runs to 14 residues. V was pared by 3 bases and J by 9 bases, with 9 bases of the junction left unmatched. CDR1 is SGHRS and CDR2 is YFSETQ in the germline V gene. The CDR3 region has the DNA TGCGCCAGCAGCTACGACAGGGGGTACTCTAGCTACACCTTC. Protein product: CASSYDRGYSSYTF.

At least ten counts were recorded for this clonotype. The chain is built from TRBV24-1 and TRBJ2-3, with TRBD1 identical over 11 bases. In germline, CDR1 is KGHDR, CDR2 SFDVKD. This CDR3 region has 18 residues. The V segment lost 5 bases and the J segment 2 bases; nucleotides outside the gene matches: 11. The CDR3 reads CATSGAWGQGDDTDTQYF. CDR3 DNA sequence: TGTGCCACCAGTGGGGCGTGGGGACAGGGGGATGACACAGATACGCAGTATTTT.

This clonotype was seen many times. The CDR3 loop reads CASRPDRDNSPLHF. CDR3 DNA: TGTGCCAGCAGACCGGACAGGGATAATTCACCCCTCCACTTT. The V gene is TRBV3-1, the J gene TRBJ1-6; 8 bases map to TRBD1. The V and J ends lost 6 bases and 5 bases, in that order; junction bases with no gene match: 3. The CDR3 contains 14 residues. Germline CDR1 is LGHDT and CDR2 is YNNKEL (reference sequence).

This clonotype has ten or more counts. The V call is TRBV28, the J call TRBJ2-3, with 11 bases that match TRBD1. The germline V gene has CDR1 MDHEN and CDR2 SYDVKM. The CDR3 covers 15 residues. V shed 5 bases and J 4 bases; nucleotides not matched to a gene: 5. The CDR3 loop reads CASSTRTGGADTQYF. In DNA form, the CDR3 reads TGTGCCAGCAGTACACGGACAGGGGGCGCAGATACGCAGTATTTT.

The chain uses TRBV7-3 and TRBJ2-1, with TRBD1 identical over 9 bases. This CDR3 has 14 residues. V was clipped by 5 bases and J by 6 bases; unmatched bases: 5. Germline values: CDR1 SGHTA, CDR2 FQGTGA. CDR3 in DNA: TGTGCCAGCAGCCTCCGGGACAGGGCCAATGAGCAGTTCTTC. This codes for CASSLRDRANEQFF.

This clonotype appeared many times. This rearrangement joins TRBV6-1 to TRBJ2-1; D gene unclear. The CDR3 is 15 amino acids. Deletions cut 6 bases from V and 2 bases from J, with 14 bases between. CDR1 and CDR2 from the germline V gene are MNHNS and SASEGT. CDR3 protein: CASSPRYNTYNEQFF. The CDR3 region has the DNA TGTGCCAGCAGCCCTCGATACAACACCTACAATGAGCAGTTCTTC.

This clonotype was counted many times. This chain joins TRBV3-1 and TRBJ2-2, with D unclear. Germline V CDR1 and CDR2: LGHDT, YNNKEL (reference sequence). V lost 1 base to trimming and J lost 4 bases, with 10 bases between them. The CDR3 consists of 15 residues. The CDR3 region is CASSQGFFGTGELFF. The CDR3 DNA reads as TGTGCCAGCAGCCAAGGATTCTTTGGCACCGGGGAGCTGTTTTTT.

This clonotype was seen ten or more times. This rearrangement joins TRBV28 to TRBJ2-7, with 7 bases that match TRBD1. Germline V gene data show CDR1 as MDHEN and CDR2 as SYDVKM. The trim removed 11 bases at V and 6 bases at J, leaving 16 bases unmatched. The CDR3 is 14 amino acids. CDR3 amino acids: CASSSRDRSLEQYF. In DNA form, the CDR3 reads TGTGCCTCTTCAAGCCGGGACAGATCTCTCGAGCAGTACTTC.

This clonotype occurred many times. The gene calls are TRBV28 and TRBJ2-3; 8 nucleotides line up with TRBD2. The CDR3 is 15 residues long. CDR1 is MDHEN, CDR2 SYDVKM, per germline. The trim removed 5 bases at V and 8 bases at J, leaving 12 bases unmatched. CDR3 nucleotides: TGTGCCAGCAGTGATTCAGTCGGGGGGGCCGCTACGCAGTATTTT. This codes for CASSDSVGGAATQYF.

The chain couples TRBV5-6 to TRBJ2-1; TRBD2 might be the D (5 bases). V was clipped by 2 bases and J by 7 bases, with 7 bases between them. The CDR3 contains 12 residues. Germline CDR1 SGHDT, CDR2 YYEEEE. CDR3 bases: TGTGCCAGCAGCTTACTAGTTAATGAGCAGTTCTTC. Translated: CASSLLVNEQFF. Filled out from reference TRBV5-6 and TRBJ2-1, the complete variable domain reads DAGVTQSPTHLIKTRGQQVTLRCSPKSGHDTVSWYQQALGQGPQFIFQYYEEEERQRGNFPDRFSGHQFPNYSSELNVNALLLGDSALYLCASSLLVNEQFFGPGTRLTVL.

Comment on this clonotype: A junction end diverges from the germline sequence, so it may reflect a read error. The chain has TRBV4-1 and TRBJ2-2, with D unresolved. The CDR3 is 12 residues long. CDR1 and CDR2 from the germline V gene are MGHRA and YSYEKL. The CDR3 spells CANSHRTGELFF. DNA for the CDR3: TGCGCCAACAGCCATAGAACCGGGGAGCTGTTTTTT.

This clonotype was seen a single time. A read error may explain this, as a much larger clone is one base away. This chain joins TRBV20-1 and TRBJ1-3; tentative D call: TRBD1 (5 bases). The CDR3 totals 13 residues. Germline CDR1 and CDR2: DFQATT and SNEGSKA (reference sequence). V was pared by 6 bases and J by 4 bases, with 13 bases between. Here the CDR3 reads CSAWRGSGNTIYF. The CDR3 DNA is TGCAGTGCCTGGAGGGGCTCAGGAAACACCATATATTTT.

This clonotype was observed a handful of times. The CDR3 here is CASSPGTGVADTQYF. As DNA, the CDR3 is TGTGCCAGCAGCCCCGGGACAGGGGTCGCAGATACGCAGTATTTT. The V gene is TRBV7-3, the J gene TRBJ2-3; 10 bases are shared with TRBD1. The CDR3 runs to 15 residues. Germline V gives CDR1 SGHTA, CDR2 FQGTGA. Unmatched junction bases numbered 6, after V lost 5 bases and J lost 4 bases. The whole variable domain, filled in from reference TRBV7-3 and TRBJ2-3, reads GAGVSQTPSNKVTEKGKYVELRCDPISGHTALYWYRQSLGQGPEFLIYFQGTGAADDSGLPNDRFFAVRPEGSVSTLKIQRTERGDSAVYLCASSPGTGVADTQYFGPGTRLTVL.

This clonotype has at least ten counts. V and J are TRBV29-1 and TRBJ1-1; weak D call: TRBD1 (6 bases). The CDR3 loop spans 14 amino acids. V lost 1 base and J lost 4, with 13 bases in between. CDR1 is SQVTM, CDR2 ANQGSEA, per germline. The DNA of the CDR3 is TGCAGCGTTGAAGTCTTGGACAGAGGCACTGAAGCTTTCTTT. It yields the protein CSVEVLDRGTEAFF.

This clonotype has a count of ten or more. The chain combines TRBV2 with TRBJ2-3; 13 nucleotides match TRBD2. Germline CDR1 and CDR2: SNHLY and FYNNEI. V lost 6 bases to trimming and J lost 2 bases; unmatched junction nucleotides: 5. CDR3 length: 16 residues. In DNA form, the CDR3 reads TGTGCCAGCAGGAGACTAGCGGGGGGCCTCACAGATACGCAGTATTTT. This encodes CASRRLAGGLTDTQYF.

The genes are TRBV4-2 and TRBJ2-7; no definite D call. The CDR3 totals 14 residues. Germline values: CDR1 LGHNA, CDR2 YNFKEQ. Trimming left V 1 base short and J 2 bases short, with 9 bases between. The CDR3 coding sequence is TGTGCCAGCAGCCAAGGGGTCTCCACCTACGAGCAGTACTTC. It encodes CASSQGVSTYEQYF.

This clonotype has ten or more counts. V usage is TRBV2 and J usage is TRBJ1-5; TRBD1 agrees at 7 bases. J gave up 4 bases and V 7 bases, and 13 bases lay outside the gene matches. Germline assignment: CDR1 SNHLY and CDR2 FYNNEI. This CDR3 spans 16 amino acids. CDR3 loop: CASKAGGRGRNQPQHF. The CDR3 coding sequence is TGTGCCAGCAAGGCAGGGGGTAGGGGGAGAAATCAGCCCCAGCATTTT.

This clonotype was counted ten times or more. For the CDR3, the DNA is TGTGCCAGCTCACAGCTGGGGACAGGGATTTCGGGTGAGCAGTACTTC. It is translated as CASSQLGTGISGEQYF. This chain joins TRBV18 and TRBJ2-7; 9 nucleotides match TRBD1. V lost 4 bases to trimming and J lost 7 bases; unmatched junction nucleotides: 14. Looked up from germline, CDR1 is KGHSH and CDR2 is LQKENI. The CDR3 length is 16 residues. Filled out from reference TRBV18 and TRBJ2-7, the complete variable domain reads NAGVMQNPRHLVRRRGQEARLRCSPMKGHSHVYWYRQLPEEGLKFMVYLQKENIIDESGMPKERFSAEFPKEGPSILRIQQVVRGDSAAYFCASSQLGTGISGEQYFGPGTRLTVT.

This clonotype has at least ten counts. This chain joins TRBV20-1 and TRBJ2-7, with D possibly being TRBD2 (5 bases). CDR1 and CDR2 from the germline V gene are DFQATT and SNEGSKA (reference sequence). V lost 4 bases and J lost 4, with 17 bases in between. There are 14 residues in the CDR3. In DNA form, the CDR3 reads TGCAGTGCTAAGACGATGAGAGGGTTGTACGAGCAGTACTTC. Protein product: CSAKTMRGLYEQYF.